The rows below give T cell receptor beta chains drawn from one sample of a study of blood T cell repertoires in COVID-19. Sequencing used immunoSEQ multiplex PCR; TCRdb keeps in-frame clones, though not all of them. Among over 100,000 clones listed, 90% to 95% were seen once. The sample consisted of peripheral blood. These receptors all come from a human donor in a cohort sampled during active COVID-19. CDR3s include the opening cysteine and the closing phenylalanine or tryptophan. The order of the fields is clone size, D gene, J gene, V gene, CDR3 DNA, CDR3 protein. A D gene is named only where the DNA matches it firmly. Part of the rows lack a size; the others show once, few, many or a class for expanded clones.

>.|.|TRBJ1-2|TRBV29-1
TGCAGCGTTGACCTCGGCGGGGGCATCTATGGCTACACCTTC
CSVDLGGGIYGYTF
>.|.|TRBJ1-2|TRBV6-5
TGTGCCAGCAGTCCGCGGGCGTGGCCGGGCCTTGGCTACACCTTC
CASSPRAWPGLGYTF
>.|.|TRBJ1-2|TRBV7-9
TGTGCCAGCAGCCCGACACCCCTTAACTATGGCTACACCTTC
CASSPTPLNYGYTF
>.|.|TRBJ2-7|TRBV9
TGTGCCAGCAGCGTAGATTGGGCCTCCTACGAGCAGTACTTC
CASSVDWASYEQYF
>.|TRBD2|TRBJ2-5|TRBV6-5
TGTGCCAGCAGCCCGCTAGCGGGAGTGGGAGAGACCCAGTACTTC
CASSPLAGVGETQYF
>.|.|TRBJ1-1|TRBV11-2
TGTGCCAGCAGCCCAACCCTGGGCGACATGAACACTGAAGCTTTCTTT
CASSPTLGDMNTEAFF
>.|TRBD1|TRBJ2-1|TRBV7-2
TGTGCCAGCAGCCTTCGGACAGGGTCCAATGAGCAGTTCTTC
CASSLRTGSNEQFF
>.|TRBD2|TRBJ2-3|TRBV14
TGTGCCAGCAGCCAAGATAGGTGGTCTAGCGGACCCACAGATACGCAGTATTTT
CASSQDRWSSGPTDTQYF
>.|.|TRBJ2-1|TRBV7-9
TGTGCCAGCAGTCCCGGGACTGCGCAGTTCTTC
CASSPGTAQFF
>.|.|TRBJ2-5|TRBV7-3
TGTGCCAGCAGCTTAACGGGCGGGAAAGAGACCCAGTACTTC
CASSLTGGKETQYF
>.|.|TRBJ1-1|TRBV5-4
TGTGCCAGCAGCCAGGGACTTCAGAACACTGAAGCTTTCTTT
CASSQGLQNTEAFF
>.|.|TRBJ2-2|TRBV23-1
TGCGCCAGCAGTCACATACAGGGCACCGGGGAGCTGTTTTTT
CASSHIQGTGELFF
>.|.|TRBJ2-1|TRBV3-1/TRBV3-2
TGTGCCTCGAAGGGGGGGGCGCCAAATGAGCAGTTCTTC
CASKGGAPNEQFF
>.|.|TRBJ1-2|TRBV5-4
TGTGCCAGCAGCTTCCAAGGGAGCGATGGCTACACCTTC
CASSFQGSDGYTF
>.|TRBD1|TRBJ1-1|TRBV19
TGTGCCAGTAGTCCCAGCTCCAGGGGGCGTTTGACTGAAGCTTTCTTT
CASSPSSRGRLTEAFF
>.|TRBD2|TRBJ2-5|TRBV7-3
TGTGCCAGCAGCTTGGGCGGGGGGGAGACCCAGTACTTC
CASSLGGGETQYF
>.|TRBD2|TRBJ2-3|TRBV7-9
TGTGCCAGCAGCGTAAAACTAGCGCTACTCACAGATACGCAGTATTTT
CASSVKLALLTDTQYF
>.|TRBD2|TRBJ2-1|TRBV11-3
TGTGCCAGCAGTTCTAGCGGGAGGGCCTCGGATGAGCAGTTCTTC
CASSSSGRASDEQFF
>.|TRBD2|TRBJ2-2|TRBV9
TGTGCCAGCACCACTAGCGGGAGGAGTACCGGGGAGCTGTTTTTT
CASTTSGRSTGELFF
>.|.|TRBJ2-4|TRBV28
TGTGCCAGCAGTGAGGGCCCGGGACTCCTGTCGGCCAAAAACATTCAGTACTTC
CASSEGPGLLSAKNIQYF
>.|TRBD1|TRBJ2-3|TRBV11-3
TGTGCCAGCACCTCCCAGGGGGCAGATACGCAGTATTTT
CASTSQGADTQYF
>.|TRBD1|TRBJ2-2|TRBV13
TGTGCCAGCAGCTTCCGACAGGGTCAGCGCCCCGGGGAGCTGTTTTTT
CASSFRQGQRPGELFF
>.|.|TRBJ2-3|TRBV18
TGTGCCAGCTGGGGACTGGGAACAGATACGCAGTATTTT
CASWGLGTDTQYF
>.|TRBD1|TRBJ2-7|TRBV28
TGTGCCAGCAGCTCGGACAGGCAAACCTACGAGCAGTACTTC
CASSSDRQTYEQYF
>.|.|TRBJ1-2|TRBV6-6
TGTGCCAGCAGCCCAACCGACATCACCCCCTATGGCTACACCTTC
CASSPTDITPYGYTF
>.|.|TRBJ2-1|TRBV19
TGTGCCAGTAGTCTGAGCGGTGATTACAATGAGCAGTTCTTC
CASSLSGDYNEQFF
>.|.|TRBJ2-4|TRBV7-2
TGTGCCAGCAGCTACCGGGGAAACGAAGCCAAAAACATTCAGTACTTC
CASSYRGNEAKNIQYF
>.|.|TRBJ1-1|TRBV11-2
TGTGCCAGCAGCTTAGGCGCCGGCACTGAAGCTTTCTTT
CASSLGAGTEAFF
>once|TRBD1|TRBJ2-3|TRBV4-3
TGCGCCAGCAGCCAAGATTTGGGGACAGGGGTGTGGGATACGCAGTATTTT
CASSQDLGTGVWDTQYF
>.|.|TRBJ2-6|TRBV15
TGTGCCACCAGCAGAGATGGGGGGTCAAGACAATCTGGGGCCAACGTCCTGACTTTC
CATSRDGGSRQSGANVLTF
>.|TRBD1|TRBJ2-7|TRBV11-2
TGTGCCAGCCGTAATACAGGGGCCCACTACGAGCAGTACTTC
CASRNTGAHYEQYF
>.|.|TRBJ2-1|TRBV7-2
TGTGCCAGCAGCAGAGGTAGCGGTAATTACAATGAGCAGTTCTTC
CASSRGSGNYNEQFF
>.|TRBD2|TRBJ2-1|TRBV18
TGTGCCAGCCAACTAGCGGGAGGTGGTAATGAGCAGTTCTTC
CASQLAGGGNEQFF
>.|.|TRBJ2-2|TRBV6-6
TGTGCCAGCAGACTTACAGGGAATTACGGGGAGCTGTTTTTT
CASRLTGNYGELFF
>.|TRBD1|TRBJ2-3|TRBV5-1
TGCGCCAGCAGCTTGGAGACAGGGGGTCCAGATACGCAGTATTTT
CASSLETGGPDTQYF
>.|.|TRBJ1-2|TRBV5-4
TGTGCCAGCAGCTTGTATGGGCCTCCCTCCTATGGCTACACCTTC
CASSLYGPPSYGYTF
>.|TRBD1|TRBJ1-3|TRBV7-9
TGTGCCAGCAGCTCGACAGGGGGCCCGAACACCATATATTTT
CASSSTGGPNTIYF
>.|.|TRBJ2-7|TRBV20-1
TGCAGTGCTAAGCACGGGGACGAGCAGTACTTC
CSAKHGDEQYF
>.|TRBD2|TRBJ2-7|TRBV9
TGTGCCAGCAGCGTAGGCAGCGGGGGAAACTACGAGCAGTACTTC
CASSVGSGGNYEQYF
>once|TRBD2|TRBJ2-5|TRBV13
TGTGCCAGCAGACCGACTAGCGGGGGGATACAAGAGACCCAGTACTTC
CASRPTSGGIQETQYF